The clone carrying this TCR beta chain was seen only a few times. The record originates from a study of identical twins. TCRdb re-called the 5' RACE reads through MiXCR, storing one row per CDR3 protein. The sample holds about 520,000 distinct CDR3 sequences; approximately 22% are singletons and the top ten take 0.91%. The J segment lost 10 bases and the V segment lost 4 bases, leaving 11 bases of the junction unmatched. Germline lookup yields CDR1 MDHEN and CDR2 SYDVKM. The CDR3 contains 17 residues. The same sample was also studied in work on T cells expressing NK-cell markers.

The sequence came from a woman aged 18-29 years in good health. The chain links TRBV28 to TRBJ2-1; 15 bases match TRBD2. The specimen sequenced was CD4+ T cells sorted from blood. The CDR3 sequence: CASSSPGTSGRYPEQFF. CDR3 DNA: TGTGCCAGCAGTTCCCCCGGGACTAGCGGGAGGTACCCGGAGCAGTTCTTC.